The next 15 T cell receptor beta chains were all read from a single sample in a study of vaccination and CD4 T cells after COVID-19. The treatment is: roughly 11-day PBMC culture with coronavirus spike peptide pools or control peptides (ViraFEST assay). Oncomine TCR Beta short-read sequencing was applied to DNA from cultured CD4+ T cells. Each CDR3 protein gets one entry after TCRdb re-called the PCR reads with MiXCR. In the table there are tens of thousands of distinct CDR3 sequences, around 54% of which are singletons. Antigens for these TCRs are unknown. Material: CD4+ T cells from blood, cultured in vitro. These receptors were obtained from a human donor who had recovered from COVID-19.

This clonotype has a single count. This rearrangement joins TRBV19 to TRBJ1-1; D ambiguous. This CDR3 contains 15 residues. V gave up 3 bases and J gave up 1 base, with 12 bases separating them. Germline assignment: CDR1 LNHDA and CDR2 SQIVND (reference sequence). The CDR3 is CASSIRRGGNTEAFF. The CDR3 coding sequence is TGTGCCAGTAGTATTCGGCGGGGAGGGAACACTGAAGCTTTCTTT.

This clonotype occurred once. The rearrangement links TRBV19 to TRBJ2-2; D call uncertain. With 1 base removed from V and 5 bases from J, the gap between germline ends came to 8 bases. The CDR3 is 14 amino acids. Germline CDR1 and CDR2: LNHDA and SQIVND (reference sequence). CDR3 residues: CASSIVARTGELFF. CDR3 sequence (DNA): TGTGCCAGTAGTATAGTAGCAAGAACCGGGGAGCTGTTTTTT.

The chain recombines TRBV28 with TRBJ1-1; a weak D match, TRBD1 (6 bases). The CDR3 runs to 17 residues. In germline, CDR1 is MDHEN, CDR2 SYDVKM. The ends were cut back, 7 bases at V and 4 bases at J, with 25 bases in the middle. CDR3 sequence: CASTMGGGALLTTEAFF. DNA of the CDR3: TGTGCCAGCACCATGGGGGGGGGCGCGCTCCTCACCACTGAAGCTTTCTTT.

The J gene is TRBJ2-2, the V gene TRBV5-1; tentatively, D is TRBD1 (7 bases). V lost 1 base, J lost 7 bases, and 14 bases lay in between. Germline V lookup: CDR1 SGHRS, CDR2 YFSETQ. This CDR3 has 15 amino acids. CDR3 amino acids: CASSLLAGGNGELFF. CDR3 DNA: TGCGCCAGCAGCTTGCTTGCAGGGGGGAACGGGGAGCTGTTTTTT.

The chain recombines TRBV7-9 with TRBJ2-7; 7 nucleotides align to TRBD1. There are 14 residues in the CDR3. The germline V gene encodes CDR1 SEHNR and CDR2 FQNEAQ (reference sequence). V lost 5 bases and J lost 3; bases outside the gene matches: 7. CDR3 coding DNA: TGTGCCAGCAGCCCGGACAGGTTAGGCTACGAGCAGTACTTC. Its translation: CASSPDRLGYEQYF.

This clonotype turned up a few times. CDR3 DNA sequence: TGTGCCTGGAGTGTACCACGTCGACCCTACGAGCAGTACTTC. Amino acids: CAWSVPRRPYEQYF. The chain links TRBV30 to TRBJ2-7; D unresolved. V was trimmed by 0 bases and J by 2 bases, leaving 11 bases between them. The germline gives CDR1 GTSNPN, CDR2 SVGIG (reference sequence). The length of the CDR3 is 14 residues.

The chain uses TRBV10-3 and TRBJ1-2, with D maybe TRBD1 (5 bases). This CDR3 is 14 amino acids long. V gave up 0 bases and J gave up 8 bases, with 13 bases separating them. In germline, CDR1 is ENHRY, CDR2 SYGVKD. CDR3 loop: CAISESVGGTGYTF. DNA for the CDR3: TGTGCCATCAGTGAGTCCGTGGGGGGAACAGGCTACACCTTC.

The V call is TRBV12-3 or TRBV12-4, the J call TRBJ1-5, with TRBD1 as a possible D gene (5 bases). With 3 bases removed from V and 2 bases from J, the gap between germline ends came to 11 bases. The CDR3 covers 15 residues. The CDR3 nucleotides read TGTGCCAGCAGTTTTCAGGGAGGCGGCAATCAGCCCCAGCATTTT. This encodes CASSFQGGGNQPQHF.

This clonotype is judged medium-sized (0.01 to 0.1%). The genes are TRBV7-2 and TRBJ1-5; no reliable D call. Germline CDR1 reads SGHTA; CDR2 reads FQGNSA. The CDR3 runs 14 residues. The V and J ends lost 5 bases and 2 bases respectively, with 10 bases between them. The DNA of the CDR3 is TGTGCCAGCAGCGTGTACAGAGGCAATCAGCCCCAGCATTTT. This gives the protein CASSVYRGNQPQHF. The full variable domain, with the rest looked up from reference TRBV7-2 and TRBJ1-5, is GAGVSQSPSNKVTEKGKDVELRCDPISGHTALYWYRQSLGQGLEFLIYFQGNSAPDKSGLPSDRFSAERTGGSVSTLTIQRTQQEDSAVYLCASSVYRGNQPQHFGDGTRLSIL.

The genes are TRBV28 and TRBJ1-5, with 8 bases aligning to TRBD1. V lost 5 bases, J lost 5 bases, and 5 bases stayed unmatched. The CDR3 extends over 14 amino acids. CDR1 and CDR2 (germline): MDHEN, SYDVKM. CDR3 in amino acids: CASSVRTGHQPQHF. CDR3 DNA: TGTGCCAGCAGTGTTCGGACAGGGCATCAGCCCCAGCATTTT.

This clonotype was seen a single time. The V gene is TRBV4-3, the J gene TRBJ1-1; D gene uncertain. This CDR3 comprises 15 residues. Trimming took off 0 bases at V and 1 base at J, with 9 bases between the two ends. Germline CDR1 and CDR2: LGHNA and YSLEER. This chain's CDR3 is CASSQDYIRNTEAFF. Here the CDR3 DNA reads TGCGCCAGCAGCCAAGATTACATTCGGAACACTGAAGCTTTCTTT.

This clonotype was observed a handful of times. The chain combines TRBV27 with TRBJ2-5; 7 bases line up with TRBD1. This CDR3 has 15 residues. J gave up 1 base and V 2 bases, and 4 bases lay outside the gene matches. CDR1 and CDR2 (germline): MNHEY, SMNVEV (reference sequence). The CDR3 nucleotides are TGTGCCAGCAGTTTAAGGGGGCCCTTCCAAGAGACCCAGTACTTC. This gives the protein CASSLRGPFQETQYF.

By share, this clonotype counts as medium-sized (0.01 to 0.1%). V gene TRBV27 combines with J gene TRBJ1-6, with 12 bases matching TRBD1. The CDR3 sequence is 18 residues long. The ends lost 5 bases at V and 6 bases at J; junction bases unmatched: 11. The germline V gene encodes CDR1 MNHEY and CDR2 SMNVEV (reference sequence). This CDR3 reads CASSLNSGQGAPNSPLHF. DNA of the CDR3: TGTGCCAGCAGTCTAAATTCGGGACAGGGGGCGCCTAATTCACCCCTCCACTTT.

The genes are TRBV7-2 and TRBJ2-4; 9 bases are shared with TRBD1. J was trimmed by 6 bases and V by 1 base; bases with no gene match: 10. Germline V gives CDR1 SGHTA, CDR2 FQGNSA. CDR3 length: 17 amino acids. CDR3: CASSLVFATGGGNIQYF. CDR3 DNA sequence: TGTGCCAGCAGCTTAGTCTTCGCCACAGGGGGCGGAAACATTCAGTACTTC.

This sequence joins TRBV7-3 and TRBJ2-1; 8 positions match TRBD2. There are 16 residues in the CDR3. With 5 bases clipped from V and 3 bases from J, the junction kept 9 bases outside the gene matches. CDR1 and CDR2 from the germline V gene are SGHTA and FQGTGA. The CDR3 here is CASSPQRLAGYNEQFF. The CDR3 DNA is TGTGCCAGCAGCCCCCAGAGGCTAGCGGGCTACAATGAGCAGTTCTTC. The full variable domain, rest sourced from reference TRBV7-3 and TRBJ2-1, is GAGVSQTPSNKVTEKGKYVELRCDPISGHTALYWYRQSLGQGPEFLIYFQGTGAADDSGLPNDRFFAVRPEGSVSTLKIQRTERGDSAVYLCASSPQRLAGYNEQFFGPGTRLTVL.